This TCR beta chain derives from a study of shared clonotypes between healthy human individuals. Germline lookup yields CDR1 MNHEY and CDR2 SMNVEV (reference sequence). The germline V and J ends were trimmed by 7 bases and 1 base, with 10 bases remaining between them. CDR3 length: 13 residues. At deep level, the assay was performed. For each subset, genomic DNA was distributed in equal portions over several immunoSEQ plates. Clones were read by immunoSEQ multiplex PCR, and TCRdb kept only the in-frame ones, dropping some. The table includes about 1.1 million clones, 78% detected once. Splitting of CD4+ cells produced CD45RA+ naive and CD45RA-negative memory subsets.

Sequenced input: memory CD4+ T cells from PBMCs. The subset is: CD45RA-negative fraction. The chain uses TRBV27 and TRBJ1-1; D is unresolved. The TCR was taken from a young man in good health. Some clones in this sample may be carry-over from other donors' samples. The CDR3 reads CASTDVGNTEAFF. The CDR3 DNA sequence: TGTGCCAGCACCGACGTCGGGAACACTGAAGCTTTCTTT.